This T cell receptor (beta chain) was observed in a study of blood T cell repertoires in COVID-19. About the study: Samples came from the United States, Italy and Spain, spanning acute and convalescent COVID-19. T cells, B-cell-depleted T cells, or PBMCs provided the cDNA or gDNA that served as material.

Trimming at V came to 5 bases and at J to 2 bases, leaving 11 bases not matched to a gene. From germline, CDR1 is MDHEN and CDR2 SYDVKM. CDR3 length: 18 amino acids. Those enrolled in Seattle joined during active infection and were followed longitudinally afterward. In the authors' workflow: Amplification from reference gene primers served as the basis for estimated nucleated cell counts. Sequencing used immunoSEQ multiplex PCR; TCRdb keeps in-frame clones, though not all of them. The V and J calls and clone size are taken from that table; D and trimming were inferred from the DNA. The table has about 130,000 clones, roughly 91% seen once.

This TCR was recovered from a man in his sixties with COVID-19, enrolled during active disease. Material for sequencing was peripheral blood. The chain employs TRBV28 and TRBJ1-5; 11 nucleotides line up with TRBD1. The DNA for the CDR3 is TGTGCCAGCAGTGCCGGGACAGGGGGATTGTGGGGCAATCAGCCCCAGCATTTT. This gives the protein CASSAGTGGLWGNQPQHF.